The clone carrying this T cell receptor (beta chain) has just a few counts. Germline assignment: CDR1 SGHVS and CDR2 FQNEAQ. This CDR3 is built from 15 residues. The V gene lost 5 bases and the J gene lost 0 bases, with 14 bases spanning the gap. These data come from a study of T cells after yellow fever vaccination. Researchers made TCR cDNA using 5'RACE template switching, and this step added a universal primer site and UMIs. MiXCR, applied by TCRdb to the 5' RACE reads, yields one record per CDR3 protein. The profile shows about 260,000 distinct CDR3 sequences, approximately 13% of them singletons.

This rearrangement joins TRBV7-8 to TRBJ2-7, with D perhaps matching TRBD2 (6 bases). The TCR was taken from a man aged 25 to 40 who received the YFV17D yellow fever vaccine. Sequencing was performed on CD4+ T cells sorted from PBMCs, taken 45 days after the yellow fever booster vaccination. CDR3 in DNA: TGTGCCAGCAGCCCCACCCGGGAGAGCTCCTACGAGCAGTACTTC. Encoded protein: CASSPTRESSYEQYF.